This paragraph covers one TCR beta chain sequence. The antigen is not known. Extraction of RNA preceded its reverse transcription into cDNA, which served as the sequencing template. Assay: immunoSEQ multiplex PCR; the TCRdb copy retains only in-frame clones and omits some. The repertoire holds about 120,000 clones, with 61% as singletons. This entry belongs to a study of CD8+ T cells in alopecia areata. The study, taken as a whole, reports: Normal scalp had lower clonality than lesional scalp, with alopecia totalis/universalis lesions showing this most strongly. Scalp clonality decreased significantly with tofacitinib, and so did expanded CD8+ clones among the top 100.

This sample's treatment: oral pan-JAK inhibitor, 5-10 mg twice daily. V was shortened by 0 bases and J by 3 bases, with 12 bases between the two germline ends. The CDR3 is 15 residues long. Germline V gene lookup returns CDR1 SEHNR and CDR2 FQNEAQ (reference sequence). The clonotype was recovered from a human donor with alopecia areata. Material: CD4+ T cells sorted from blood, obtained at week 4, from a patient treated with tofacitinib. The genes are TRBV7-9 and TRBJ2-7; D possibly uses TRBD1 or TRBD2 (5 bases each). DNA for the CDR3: TGTGCCAGCAGCTTAGCGGTCGGGACCGGCTACGAGCAGTACTTC. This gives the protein CASSLAVGTGYEQYF.